The rows below give T cell receptor beta chains drawn from one sample of a study of T cells after posttransplantation cyclophosphamide. Produced via immunoSEQ multiplex PCR; TCRdb's table is partial and in-frame only. Here the sample spans about 21,000 clones, 80% to 90% being singletons. Sequences were derived from PBMCs, sampled around 380 days after allogeneic stem cell transplant with calcineurin inhibitor and methotrexate. These receptors all come from a female patient between 30 and 39 years old who received an allogeneic stem cell transplant from an unrelated donor, was CMV-positive, and had acute and chronic GVHD. A share of the T cells may be of graft donor origin. CDR3s include the opening cysteine and the closing phenylalanine or tryptophan. A D gene is named only where the DNA matches it firmly. A row's size may be missing; if present it is once, few, many or a size class.

clone_size: .
d_call: .
j_call: TRBJ1-2
v_call: TRBV29-1
cdr3_nt: TGCAGCGTTGACGGGGGGCGTAGCTATGGCTACACCTTC
cdr3_aa: CSVDGGRSYGYTF

clone_size: .
d_call: .
j_call: TRBJ2-3
v_call: TRBV14
cdr3_nt: TGTGCCAGCAGCCAAGATCTGGGAGAAATCACAGATACGCAGTATTTT
cdr3_aa: CASSQDLGEITDTQYF

clone_size: once
d_call: TRBD1
j_call: TRBJ2-1
v_call: TRBV6-1
cdr3_nt: TGTGCCAGCCGGGACAGGGGTTACAATGAGCAGTTCTTC
cdr3_aa: CASRDRGYNEQFF

clone_size: once
d_call: TRBD1
j_call: TRBJ1-1
v_call: TRBV29-1
cdr3_nt: TGCAGCGTTGTCGACAGGGCGAACACTGAAGCTTTCTTT
cdr3_aa: CSVVDRANTEAFF

clone_size: .
d_call: .
j_call: TRBJ1-1
v_call: TRBV7-9
cdr3_nt: TGTGCCAGCAGCTTCGGGGAGACTGAAGCTTTCTTT
cdr3_aa: CASSFGETEAFF

clone_size: .
d_call: .
j_call: TRBJ2-2
v_call: TRBV10-1
cdr3_nt: TGCGCCAGCAGTGACGGAGGGACCGGCACCGGGGAGCTGTTTTTT
cdr3_aa: CASSDGGTGTGELFF

clone_size: .
d_call: .
j_call: TRBJ2-1
v_call: TRBV7-6
cdr3_nt: TGTGCCAGCAGCTTTGCAGGGGCCAATGAGCAGTTCTTC
cdr3_aa: CASSFAGANEQFF

clone_size: .
d_call: .
j_call: TRBJ1-2
v_call: TRBV28
cdr3_nt: TGTGCCAGCAGAATTTTTGGGAGAGGCTACACCTTC
cdr3_aa: CASRIFGRGYTF

clone_size: .
d_call: TRBD2
j_call: TRBJ2-1
v_call: TRBV11-3
cdr3_nt: TGTGCCAGCAGCCCATTCCGTAGCGGGAGAGGATACAATGAGCAGTTCTTC
cdr3_aa: CASSPFRSGRGYNEQFF

clone_size: .
d_call: TRBD2
j_call: TRBJ2-3
v_call: TRBV27
cdr3_nt: TGTGCCAGCGCCTACCTAGCGGGAATAACAGATACGCAGTATTTT
cdr3_aa: CASAYLAGITDTQYF

clone_size: .
d_call: TRBD2
j_call: TRBJ2-1
v_call: TRBV23-1
cdr3_nt: TGCGCCAGCACTGGTAGGTGGGGCGGGAGGGCCGAATTTGCCTACAATGAGCAGTTCTTC
cdr3_aa: CASTGRWGGRAEFAYNEQFF

clone_size: .
d_call: .
j_call: TRBJ2-1
v_call: TRBV29-1
cdr3_nt: TGCAGCGTTGAAGACGCAGGGGTTGAGCAGTTCTTC
cdr3_aa: CSVEDAGVEQFF

clone_size: .
d_call: .
j_call: TRBJ1-1
v_call: TRBV7-9
cdr3_nt: TGTGCCAGCAGCCCGCTTGAGGGCACTGAAGCTTTCTTT
cdr3_aa: CASSPLEGTEAFF

clone_size: once
d_call: .
j_call: TRBJ2-1
v_call: TRBV14
cdr3_nt: TGTGCCAGCAGCCCGGACAATGAGCAGTTCTTC
cdr3_aa: CASSPDNEQFF